The 23 T cell receptor beta chains below all came from one sample that was sequenced in a study of post-analysis software for immune sequencing data. Whole-study findings and limits: The five TRBV segments detected at higher frequency in patients than in controls included TRBV5-6, TRBV5-1 and TRBV20-1.

Tagging with unique molecular identifiers was a feature of the TCR beta cDNA libraries. From the PCR reads, TCRdb called clonotypes with MiXCR, one entry per CDR3 protein. Among 250,000 to 300,000 distinct CDR3 sequences listed, roughly a third were seen once. Which antigens these TCRs recognize remains unknown. Material for sequencing was blood. These receptors were taken from a girl aged 10 to 17 with multiple sclerosis.

To note about this clonotype: It may be a read error: a sequence one base away is much more abundant. The gene calls are TRBV5-1 and TRBJ2-5; the D gene could be TRBD1 or TRBD2 (5 bases each). The V gene's germline CDR1 is SGHRS and CDR2 YFSETQ. This CDR3 is 14 amino acids long. V shed 4 bases and J shed 11 bases, with 21 bases lying between them. The CDR3 reads CASSPTGTTNEQYF. In DNA form, the CDR3 reads TGCGCCAGCAGCCCGACCGGGACGACCAATGAGCAGTACTTC.

There are many counts of this clonotype. V is TRBV12-3 or TRBV12-4 and J is TRBJ2-3; tentative D call: TRBD2 (6 bases). This CDR3 region has 16 residues. The V and J ends lost 5 bases and 0 bases respectively, with 15 bases between them. Here the CDR3 reads CASSPGRGSSTDTQYF. The CDR3 DNA reads as TGTGCCAGCAGTCCTGGACGGGGGAGTAGCACAGATACGCAGTATTTT.

As regards this clonotype: Possible read error: a much larger clone is one base away. V usage is TRBV24-1 and J usage is TRBJ2-1; TRBD2 matches 8 bases. TRBJ2-7 explains the end of the DNA better; the J call may be wrong. CDR1 and CDR2 from the germline V gene are KGHDR and SFDVKD. This CDR3 comprises 16 residues. CDR3 region: CATSPVSGSSYNEQYF. Written as DNA, the CDR3 is TGTGCCACCAGTCCGGTCAGCGGGAGCTCCTACAATGAGCAGTACTTC.

This chain joins TRBV29-1 and TRBJ1-1; D not certain. CDR3 length: 13 amino acids. Trimming stripped 3 bases from V and 4 bases from J, with 12 bases between. CDR1 SQVTM and CDR2 ANQGSEA come from the germline V gene. The CDR3 sequence is CSVDSVLGTEAFF. The DNA for the CDR3 is TGCAGCGTTGATTCTGTATTGGGCACTGAAGCTTTCTTT.

Worth noting for this clonotype: This clone may be a read error of a much larger clone one base away. This chain uses TRBV5-1 with TRBJ1-5, with D unclear. CDR1 is SGHRS and CDR2 is YFSETQ in the germline V gene. There are 14 residues in the CDR3. CDR3 bases: TGCACCAGCAAGGCCGGGCTCGGCAATCAGCCCCAGCATTTT. Translated, it gives CTSKAGLGNQPQHF.

This clonotype was picked up many times. The V gene is TRBV12-3 or TRBV12-4, the J gene TRBJ1-6; no clear D gene. V was trimmed by 5 bases and J by 6 bases, leaving 11 bases between them. CDR3 length equals 14 residues. CDR3 in DNA: TGTGCCAGCAGTGTCAACTATGCTAATTCACCCCTCCACTTT. This translates into CASSVNYANSPLHF.

The V gene is TRBV20-1, the J gene TRBJ2-3, with a tentative D call TRBD2 (6 bases). Trimming stripped 5 bases from V and 1 base from J, with 13 bases between. Per the germline V gene, CDR1 is DFQATT and CDR2 is SNEGSKA (reference sequence). The CDR3 spans 14 residues. CDR3: CSARGIAGTDTQYF. DNA for the CDR3: TGCAGTGCTCGAGGGATAGCGGGCACAGATACGCAGTATTTT.

The J gene is TRBJ2-5, the V gene TRBV20-1, with 7 bases lining up with TRBD1. CDR1 and CDR2 from the germline V gene are DFQATT and SNEGSKA (reference sequence). The V gene end was trimmed by 6 bases and the J gene end by 1 base; junction bases not matched to a gene: 8. This CDR3 has 14 residues. CDR3 in amino acids: CSAPDRVVQETQYF. In DNA form, the CDR3 reads TGCAGTGCCCCAGACAGGGTGGTCCAAGAGACCCAGTACTTC.

The J gene is TRBJ2-1, the V gene TRBV5-1, with D unresolved. There are 14 residues in the CDR3. Germline V gene sequence: CDR1 SGHRS, CDR2 YFSETQ. V dropped 2 bases and J dropped 7 bases, with 13 bases sitting between them. For the CDR3, the DNA is TGCGCCAGCAGCTTAAAGGGTTTGGGTAATGAGCAGTTCTTC. Its protein product is CASSLKGLGNEQFF.

This clonotype came up a few times. V and J are TRBV7-9 and TRBJ1-3; D is uncertain. Germline V gives CDR1 SEHNR, CDR2 FQNEAQ (reference sequence). The CDR3 is 15 amino acids. V was clipped by 3 bases and J by 0 bases, with 9 bases between them. CDR3 sequence (DNA): TGTGCCAGCAGCTTGGACGGGAGCTCTGGAAACACCATATATTTT. The encoded protein is CASSLDGSSGNTIYF.

This clonotype turned up a few times. This chain joins TRBV2 and TRBJ2-7; the D gene is possibly TRBD1 (5 bases). This CDR3 spans 13 amino acids. From germline, CDR1 is SNHLY and CDR2 FYNNEI. V lost 7 bases and J lost 3, with 13 bases in between. The CDR3, as DNA: TGTGCCAGCACCCCGGACATCGGCTACGAGCAGTACTTC. This codes for CASTPDIGYEQYF.

The chain uses TRBV27 and TRBJ2-5, with D hard to call. The CDR3 consists of 14 residues. Germline CDR1 and CDR2: MNHEY and SMNVEV (reference sequence). V gave up 6 bases and J gave up 4 bases, with 15 bases separating them. The CDR3 here is CASSRIPGAETQYF. CDR3 sequence (DNA): TGTGCCAGCAGCAGGATCCCCGGAGCAGAGACCCAGTACTTC.

The sample holds many counts of this clonotype. The chain recombines TRBV15 with TRBJ1-2; 8 bases agree with TRBD1. CDR1 is LNHNV and CDR2 is YYDKDF in the germline V gene (reference sequence). The CDR3 consists of 13 residues. The V gene end was trimmed by 8 bases and the J gene end by 7 bases; junction bases not matched to a gene: 9. In DNA form, the CDR3 reads TGTGCCACCGAAGTCCGGACAGGGAGTGGCTACACCTTC. This codes for CATEVRTGSGYTF.

On this clonotype itself: This may come from a read error, since a much larger clone is one base off. This rearrangement joins TRBV7-2 to TRBJ2-1, with 13 bases matching TRBD2. The germline V gene has CDR1 SGHTA and CDR2 FQGNSA. The CDR3 consists of 14 residues. In DNA, the CDR3 is TGTGTCTCGGGACTAGCGGGGAGGACGAATGAGCAGTTCTTC. Translating gives CVSGLAGRTNEQFF. Using reference TRBV7-2 and TRBJ2-1 for the parts outside the CDR3, the full variable domain is GAGVSQSPSNKVTEKGKDVELRCDPISGHTALYWYRQSLGQGLEFLIYFQGNSAPDKSGLPSDRFSAERTGGSVSTLTIQRTQQEDSAVYLCVSGLAGRTNEQFFGPGTRLTVL.

This clonotype has a count of ten or more. The chain combines TRBV7-9 with TRBJ2-5; D may be TRBD1 (6 bases). Per germline, CDR1 SEHNR and CDR2 FQNEAQ (reference sequence). This CDR3 is 15 amino acids long. The ends were cut back, 5 bases at V and 0 bases at J, with 13 bases in the middle. For the CDR3, the DNA is TGTGCCAGCAGCCCTCTTAACAGGGACCAAGAGACCCAGTACTTC. Its translation is CASSPLNRDQETQYF.

This clonotype occurred many times. The rearrangement links TRBV24-1 to TRBJ2-5; either TRBD1 or TRBD2 may fit D (6 bases each). The CDR3 runs to 15 residues. Germline V gives CDR1 KGHDR, CDR2 SFDVKD. V was cut by 5 bases and J by 4 bases, with 16 bases left in between. The CDR3 loop is CATSGARGGLETQYF. The CDR3 bases are TGTGCCACCAGTGGAGCTCGAGGGGGGCTAGAGACCCAGTACTTC.

The chain joins TRBV24-1 to TRBJ2-1; 13 bases line up with TRBD2. The CDR3 has 20 amino acids. Germline V gene data show CDR1 as KGHDR and CDR2 as SFDVKD. Trimming removed 10 bases from V and 2 bases from J; junction bases left unmatched: 19. The CDR3 region is CATQSTFRTSGSIAYNEQFF. The CDR3 region has the DNA TGTGCCACTCAATCTACCTTCAGGACTAGCGGGAGTATAGCCTACAATGAGCAGTTCTTC.

Comments on this clonotype: Since a much larger clone is just one base distant, this may be a read error. This chain connects TRBV27 to TRBJ2-5; 13 nucleotides line up with TRBD2. The CDR3 covers 14 residues. V shed 3 bases, J shed 11 bases, and the junction held 6 bases outside the gene matches. CDR1 and CDR2 from the germline V gene are MNHEY and SMNVEV (reference sequence). The CDR3 nucleotides are TGTGCCAGCAGTTTGCCGGGACTAGCGGGGTTGCAGTACTTC. Translating gives CASSLPGLAGLQYF.

This clonotype occurred many times. This chain joins TRBV5-1 and TRBJ2-3, with D possibly matching TRBD2 (5 bases). The CDR3 length is 13 residues. The germline V gene has CDR1 SGHRS and CDR2 YFSETQ. Trimming removed 4 bases from V and 5 bases from J, with 11 bases in between. The CDR3 is CASSPSGEDTQYF. The CDR3 DNA is TGCGCCAGCAGCCCGTCCGGGGAAGATACGCAGTATTTT.

This clonotype was counted between two and nine times. A much larger clonotype is one base distant, so this may be a read error. The gene calls are TRBV5-1 and TRBJ1-2, with a tentative D call TRBD1 (6 bases). Looked up from germline, CDR1 is SGHRS and CDR2 is YFSETQ. The CDR3 spans 14 residues. V dropped 1 base and J dropped 7 bases, with 14 bases sitting between them. The CDR3 nucleotides are TGCGCCAGCAGCTTGCGGACAGTCGCCGTTGGCTACACCTTC. Amino acid sequence: CASSLRTVAVGYTF.

J is TRBJ1-2 and V is TRBV20-1, with D possibly being TRBD1 (5 bases). Trimming removed 1 base from V and 4 bases from J, with 13 bases in between. This CDR3 has 14 residues. Germline CDR1 reads DFQATT; CDR2 reads SNEGSKA (reference sequence). The CDR3 DNA is TGCAGTGCTAGAGTCGTCGACAGCCGCTATGGCTACACCTTC. This encodes CSARVVDSRYGYTF.

V is TRBV4-2 and J is TRBJ2-2; tentatively, D is TRBD2 (6 bases). This CDR3 has 17 amino acids. The germline V and J ends were trimmed by 0 bases and 5 bases, with 16 bases remaining between them. The germline gives CDR1 LGHNA, CDR2 YNFKEQ. The CDR3 DNA sequence: TGTGCCAGCAGCCAAGAAGTCGGGGGTCCAGGTACCGGGGAGCTGTTTTTT. Amino acids: CASSQEVGGPGTGELFF.

In its sample, this clonotype was seen a few times. A much bigger clone sits one base away, suggesting this may be a read error. This chain connects TRBV14 to TRBJ2-1; D unresolved. Per germline, CDR1 SGHDN and CDR2 FVKESK. CDR3 length: 11 amino acids. V gave up 4 bases and J gave up 7 bases, with 5 bases separating them. The CDR3 nucleotides read TGTGCCAGCAGCCGGAGTAATGAGCAGTTCTTC. It yields the protein CASSRSNEQFF.